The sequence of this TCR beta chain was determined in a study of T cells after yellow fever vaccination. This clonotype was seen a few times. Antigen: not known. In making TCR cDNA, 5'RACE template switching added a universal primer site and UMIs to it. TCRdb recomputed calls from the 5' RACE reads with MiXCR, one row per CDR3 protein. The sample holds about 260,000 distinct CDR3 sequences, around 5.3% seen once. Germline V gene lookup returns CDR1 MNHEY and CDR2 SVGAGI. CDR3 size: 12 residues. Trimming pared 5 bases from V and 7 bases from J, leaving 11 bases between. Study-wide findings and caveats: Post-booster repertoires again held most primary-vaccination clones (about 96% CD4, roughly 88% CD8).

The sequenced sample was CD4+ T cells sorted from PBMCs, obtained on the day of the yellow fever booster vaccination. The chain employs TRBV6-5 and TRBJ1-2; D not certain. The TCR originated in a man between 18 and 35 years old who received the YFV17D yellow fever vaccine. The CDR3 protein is CASSPDTGGYTF. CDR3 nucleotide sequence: TGTGCCAGCAGTCCAGATACGGGTGGCTACACCTTC.